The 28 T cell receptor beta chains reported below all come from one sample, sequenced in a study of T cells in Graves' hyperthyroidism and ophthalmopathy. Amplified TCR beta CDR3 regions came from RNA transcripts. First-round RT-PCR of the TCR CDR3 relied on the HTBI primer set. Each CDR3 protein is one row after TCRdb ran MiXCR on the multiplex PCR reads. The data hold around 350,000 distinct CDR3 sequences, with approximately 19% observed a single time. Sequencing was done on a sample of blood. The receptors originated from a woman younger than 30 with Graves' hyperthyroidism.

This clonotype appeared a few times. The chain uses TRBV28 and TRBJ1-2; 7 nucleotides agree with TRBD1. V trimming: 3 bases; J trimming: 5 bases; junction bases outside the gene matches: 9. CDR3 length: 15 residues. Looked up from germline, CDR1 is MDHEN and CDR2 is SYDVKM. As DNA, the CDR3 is TGTGCCAGCAGTTTCTCGACAGGGTCCCTGTATGGCTACACCTTC. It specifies CASSFSTGSLYGYTF.

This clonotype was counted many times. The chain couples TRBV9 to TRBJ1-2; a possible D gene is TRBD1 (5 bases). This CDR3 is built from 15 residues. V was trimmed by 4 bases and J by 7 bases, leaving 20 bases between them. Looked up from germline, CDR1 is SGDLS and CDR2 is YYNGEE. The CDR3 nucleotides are TGTGCCAGCAGCCCTGAAGTTCGGGGGTCGGGTGGCTACACCTTC. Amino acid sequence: CASSPEVRGSGGYTF.

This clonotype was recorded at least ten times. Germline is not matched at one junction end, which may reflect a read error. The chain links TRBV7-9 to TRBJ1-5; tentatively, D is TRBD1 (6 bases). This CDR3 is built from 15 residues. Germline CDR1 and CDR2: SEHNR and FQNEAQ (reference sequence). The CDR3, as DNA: TGTGCCAGCAGCTTCTCAGGGGTGGGCAATCAGCCCCAGCATTTC. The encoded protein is CASSFSGVGNQPQHF. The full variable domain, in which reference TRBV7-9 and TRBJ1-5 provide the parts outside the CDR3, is DTGVSQNPRHKITKRGQNVTFRCDPISEHNRLYWYRQTLGQGPEFLTYFQNEAQLEKSRLLSDRFSAERPKGSFSTLEIQRTEQGDSAMYLCASSFSGVGNQPQHFGDGTRLSIL.

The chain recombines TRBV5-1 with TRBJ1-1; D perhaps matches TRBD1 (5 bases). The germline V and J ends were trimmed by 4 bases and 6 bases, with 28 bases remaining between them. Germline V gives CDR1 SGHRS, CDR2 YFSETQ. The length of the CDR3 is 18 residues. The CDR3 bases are TGCGCCAGCAGCCCGGGAACATCGGTTCGGGGGTCGTGGTCTGAAGCTTTCTTT. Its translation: CASSPGTSVRGSWSEAFF.

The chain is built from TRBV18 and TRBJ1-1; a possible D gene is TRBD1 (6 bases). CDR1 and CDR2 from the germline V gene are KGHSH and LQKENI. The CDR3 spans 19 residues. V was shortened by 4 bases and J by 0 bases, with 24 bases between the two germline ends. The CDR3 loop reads CASSLFGPNGQRMNTEAFF. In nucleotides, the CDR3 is TGTGCCAGCTCACTTTTTGGCCCCAATGGACAGAGGATGAACACTGAAGCTTTCTTT.

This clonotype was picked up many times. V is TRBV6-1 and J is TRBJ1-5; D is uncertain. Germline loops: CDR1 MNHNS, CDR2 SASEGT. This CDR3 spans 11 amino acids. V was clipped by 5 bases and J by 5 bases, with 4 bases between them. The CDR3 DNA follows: TGTGCCAGCAGTCAAGATCAGCCCCAGCATTTT. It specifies CASSQDQPQHF.

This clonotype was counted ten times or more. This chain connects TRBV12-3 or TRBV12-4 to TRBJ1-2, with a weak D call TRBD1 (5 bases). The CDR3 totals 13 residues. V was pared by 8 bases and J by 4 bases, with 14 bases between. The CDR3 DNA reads TGTGCCAGCGCCCGGGACGGGCCCTATGGCTACACCTTC. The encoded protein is CASARDGPYGYTF.

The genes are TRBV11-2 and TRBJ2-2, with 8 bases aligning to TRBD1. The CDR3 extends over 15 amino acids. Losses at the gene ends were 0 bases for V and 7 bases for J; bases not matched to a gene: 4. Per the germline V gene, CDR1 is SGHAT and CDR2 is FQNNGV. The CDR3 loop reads CASSLEPGGGGELFF. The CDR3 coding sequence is TGTGCCAGCAGCTTAGAGCCAGGGGGCGGCGGGGAGCTGTTTTTT.

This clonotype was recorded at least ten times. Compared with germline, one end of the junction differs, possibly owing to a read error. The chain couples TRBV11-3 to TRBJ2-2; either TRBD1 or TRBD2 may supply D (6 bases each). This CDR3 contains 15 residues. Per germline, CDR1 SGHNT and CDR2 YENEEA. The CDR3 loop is CASNIVGGRYRELCF. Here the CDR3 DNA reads TGTGCCAGCAACATTGTCGGGGGCCGTTACCGGGAGCTGTGTTTT. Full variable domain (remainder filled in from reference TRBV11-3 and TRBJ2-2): EAGVVQSPRYKIIEKKQPVAFWCNPISGHNTLYWYLQNLGQGPELLIRYENEEAVDDSQLPKDRFSAERLKGVDSTLKIQPAELGDSAVYLCASNIVGGRYRELCFGEGSRLTVL.

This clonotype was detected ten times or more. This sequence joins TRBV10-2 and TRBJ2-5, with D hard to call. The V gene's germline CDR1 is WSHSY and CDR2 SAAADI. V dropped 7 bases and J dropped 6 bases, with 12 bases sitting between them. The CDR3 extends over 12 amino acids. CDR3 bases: TGCGCCAGCACCCATGGGATGAAGACCCAGTACTTC. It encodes CASTHGMKTQYF.

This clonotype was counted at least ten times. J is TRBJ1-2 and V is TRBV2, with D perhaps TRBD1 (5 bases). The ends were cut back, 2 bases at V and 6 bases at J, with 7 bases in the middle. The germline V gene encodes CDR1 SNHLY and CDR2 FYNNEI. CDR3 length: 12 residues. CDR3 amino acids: CASSEQGNGYTF. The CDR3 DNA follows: TGTGCCAGCAGTGAACAGGGTAATGGCTACACCTTC.

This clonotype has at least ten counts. The CDR3 protein is CASSYLRPPNQPQHF. The CDR3, as DNA: TGTGCCAGCAGTTACCTACGTCCTCCGAATCAGCCCCAGCATTTT. The J gene is TRBJ1-5, the V gene TRBV6-5; unclear D gene. Trimming left V 2 bases short and J 4 bases short, with 12 bases between. The CDR3 contains 15 residues. The germline V gene has CDR1 MNHEY and CDR2 SVGAGI.

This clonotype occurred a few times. Here the CDR3 DNA reads TGTGCCAGCAGTTTTTCCGGACAGGGCCGACAGCCCCAGCATTTT. Its protein is CASSFSGQGRQPQHF. The chain recombines TRBV27 with TRBJ1-5; 8 positions match TRBD1. The germline V gene has CDR1 MNHEY and CDR2 SMNVEV (reference sequence). V lost 3 bases, J lost 7 bases, and 8 bases stayed unmatched. The CDR3 is made up of 15 amino acids.

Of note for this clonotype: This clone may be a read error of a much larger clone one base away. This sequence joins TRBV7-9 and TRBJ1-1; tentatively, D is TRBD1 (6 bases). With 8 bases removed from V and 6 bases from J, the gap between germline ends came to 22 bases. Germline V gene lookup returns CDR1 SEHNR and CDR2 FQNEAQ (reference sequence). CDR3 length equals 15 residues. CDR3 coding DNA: TGTGCCAGCGGACGACAGGTTGCGATAAACTCTGAAGCTTTCTTT. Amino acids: CASGRQVAINSEAFF.

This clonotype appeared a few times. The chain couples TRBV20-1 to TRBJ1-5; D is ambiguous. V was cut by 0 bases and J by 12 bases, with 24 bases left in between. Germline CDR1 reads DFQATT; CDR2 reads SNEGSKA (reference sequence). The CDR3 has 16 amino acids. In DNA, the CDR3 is TGCAGTGCTAGAGAGGCAGGCACCGCCCAAGAATCGCTCCAGCATTTT. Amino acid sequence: CSAREAGTAQESLQHF.

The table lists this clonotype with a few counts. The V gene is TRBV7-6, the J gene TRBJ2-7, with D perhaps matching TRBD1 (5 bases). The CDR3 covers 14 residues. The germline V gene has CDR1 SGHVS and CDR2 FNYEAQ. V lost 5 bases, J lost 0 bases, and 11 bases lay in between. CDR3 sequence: CASSPQQGSYEQYF. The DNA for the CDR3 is TGTGCCAGCAGCCCTCAGCAGGGCTCCTACGAGCAGTACTTC.

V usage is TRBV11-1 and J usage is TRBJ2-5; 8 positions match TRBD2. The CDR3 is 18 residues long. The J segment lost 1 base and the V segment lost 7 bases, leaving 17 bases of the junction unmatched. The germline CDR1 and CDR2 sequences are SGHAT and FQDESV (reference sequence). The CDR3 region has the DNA TGTGCCAGCAACACGGGAGGGTTGCGCGGGGGCCTCCAAGAGACCCAGTACTTC. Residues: CASNTGGLRGGLQETQYF.

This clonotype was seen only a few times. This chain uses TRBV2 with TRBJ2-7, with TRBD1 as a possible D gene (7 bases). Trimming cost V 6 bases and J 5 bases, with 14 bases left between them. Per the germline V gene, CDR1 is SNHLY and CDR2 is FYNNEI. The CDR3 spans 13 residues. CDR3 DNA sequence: TGTGCCAGCAGGAGACAGGGCGGGGACGAGCAGTACTTC. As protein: CASRRQGGDEQYF.

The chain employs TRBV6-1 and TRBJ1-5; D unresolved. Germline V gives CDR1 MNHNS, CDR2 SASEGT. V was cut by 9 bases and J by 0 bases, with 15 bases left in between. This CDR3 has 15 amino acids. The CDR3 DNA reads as TGTGCCAGGCCTCGGTGGGTTTATAGCAATCAGCCCCAGCATTTT. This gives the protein CARPRWVYSNQPQHF.

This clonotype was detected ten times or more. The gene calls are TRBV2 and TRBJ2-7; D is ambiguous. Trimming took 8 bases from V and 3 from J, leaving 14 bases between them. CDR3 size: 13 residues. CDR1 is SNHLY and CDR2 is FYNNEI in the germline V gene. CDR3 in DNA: TGTGCCAGCTTCTTTTCCCCCCTCTACGAGCAGTACTTC. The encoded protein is CASFFSPLYEQYF.

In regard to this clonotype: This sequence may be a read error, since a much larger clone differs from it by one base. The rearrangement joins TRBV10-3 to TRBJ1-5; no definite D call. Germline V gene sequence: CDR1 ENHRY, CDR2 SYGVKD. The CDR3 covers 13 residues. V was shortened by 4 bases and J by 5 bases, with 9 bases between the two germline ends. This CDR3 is CAISGPEYQPQHF. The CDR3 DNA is TGTGCCATCAGTGGGCCGGAATATCAGCCCCAGCATTTT.

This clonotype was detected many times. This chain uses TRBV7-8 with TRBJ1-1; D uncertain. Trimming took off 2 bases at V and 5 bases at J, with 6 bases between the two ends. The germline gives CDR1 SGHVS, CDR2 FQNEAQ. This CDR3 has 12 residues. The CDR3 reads CASSLILTEAFF. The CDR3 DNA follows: TGTGCCAGCAGCTTAATATTAACTGAAGCTTTCTTT.

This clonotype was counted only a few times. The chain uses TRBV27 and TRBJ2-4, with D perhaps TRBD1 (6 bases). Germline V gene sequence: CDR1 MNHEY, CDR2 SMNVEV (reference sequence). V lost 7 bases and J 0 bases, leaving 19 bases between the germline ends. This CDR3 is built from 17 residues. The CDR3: CASTPWDAGAAKNIQYF. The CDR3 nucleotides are TGTGCCAGCACTCCCTGGGACGCAGGGGCAGCCAAAAACATTCAGTACTTC.

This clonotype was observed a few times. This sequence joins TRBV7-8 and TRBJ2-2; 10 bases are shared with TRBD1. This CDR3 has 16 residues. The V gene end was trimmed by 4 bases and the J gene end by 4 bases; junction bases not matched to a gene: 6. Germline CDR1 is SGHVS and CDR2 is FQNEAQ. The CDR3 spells CASSSPGQGFTGELFF. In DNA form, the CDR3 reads TGTGCCAGCAGCTCTCCGGGACAGGGGTTCACCGGGGAGCTGTTTTTT.

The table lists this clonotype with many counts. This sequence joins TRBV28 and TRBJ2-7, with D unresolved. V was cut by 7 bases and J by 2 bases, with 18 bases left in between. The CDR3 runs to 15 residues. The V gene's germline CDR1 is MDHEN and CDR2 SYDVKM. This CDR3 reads CASTLPGQVTYEQYF. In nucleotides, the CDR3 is TGTGCCAGCACCCTTCCCGGGCAGGTAACCTACGAGCAGTACTTC.

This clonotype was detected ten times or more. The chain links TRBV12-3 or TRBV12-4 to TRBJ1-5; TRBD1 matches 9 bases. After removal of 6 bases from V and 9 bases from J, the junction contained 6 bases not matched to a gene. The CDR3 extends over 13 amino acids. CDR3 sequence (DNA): TGTGCCAGCAGAGTGGACAGGGGAGGGCCCCAGCATTTT. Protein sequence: CASRVDRGGPQHF.

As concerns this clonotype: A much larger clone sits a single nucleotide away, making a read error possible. DNA of the CDR3: TGCAGTGCAACGCCGGGACAGGGGACCCACGAGGAGTACTTC. This encodes CSATPGQGTHEEYF. V usage is TRBV20-1 and J usage is TRBJ2-7, with 10 bases fitting TRBD1. The CDR3 is made up of 14 amino acids. Germline CDR1 DFQATT, CDR2 SNEGSKA (reference sequence).

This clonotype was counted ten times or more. CDR3 loop: CASSWASGTGSQETQYF. CDR3 in DNA: TGTGCCAGCAGTTGGGCGTCCGGGACAGGGAGCCAAGAGACCCAGTACTTC. The chain links TRBV12-3 or TRBV12-4 to TRBJ2-5; 9 bases line up with TRBD1. Trimming cost V 4 bases and J 1 base; bases outside gene matches: 10. The CDR3 is 17 amino acids.